Sequencing of this TCR beta chain was carried out in a study of molecular identifiers for immune sequencing clone quantification. TCRdb recomputed calls from the PCR reads with MiXCR, one row per CDR3 protein. The repertoire holds under 600,000 distinct CDR3 sequences, with about 25% as singletons. CDR1 is MNHEY, CDR2 SVGAGI, per germline. The CDR3 extends over 15 amino acids. The V end lost 0 bases, the J end lost 7 bases, and 12 bases lay between the germline ends. The sequencing input was naive CD8+ T cells from blood, with Jurkat cell RNA spiked in. The sample's subset: FACS-sorted CD8+CD4-CCR7+CD45RA+ naive T cells. This chain uses TRBV6-5 with TRBJ2-2; D might be TRBD1 (5 bases). This TCR came from a human donor in good health. Some libraries in this study had Jurkat cell RNA spiked in. This CDR3 reads CASSYSTARGGELFF. CDR3 nucleotides: TGTGCCAGCAGTTACTCGACAGCGAGAGGCGGGGAGCTGTTTTTT.